This T cell receptor (beta chain) was captured in a study of beta chain features in type 1 diabetes. At the level of the study: Summed over all samples, the examined sorted cells came to 95 million to 120 million. Overall study findings and caveats: A moderate, significant TCRB CDR3 shortening appeared in type 1 diabetes across four CD4+ subsets. The study notes PCR might favor shorter templates equally in patients and controls.

Turning to this clone: No antigen is known for it.

The study reverse transcribed the entire isolated RNA, so it sequenced expressed TCRB transcripts. Repertoires were generated with immunoSEQ multiplex PCR, while TCRdb's copy carries only in-frame clones and drops some. The sample has some 700,000 clones, 10% to 15% seen once. Trimming stripped 5 bases from V and 0 bases from J, with 19 bases between. This CDR3 comprises 17 residues. In germline, CDR1 is PRHDT, CDR2 FYEKMQ (reference sequence). The chain has TRBV13 and TRBJ1-2; D may be TRBD1 (5 bases). What was sequenced was naive CD4+ T cells from blood. The source is a man in his late teens or twenties with type 1 diabetes. The CDR3 is CASSPSLGVRANYGYTF. CDR3 DNA sequence: TGTGCCAGCAGCCCCTCGCTGGGGGTCAGGGCTAACTATGGCTACACCTTC.